This T cell receptor (beta chain) was retrieved from a study of sequential checkpoint blockade in melanoma. TCRdb's copy holds only in-frame clones and misses some; the assay was immunoSEQ multiplex PCR. In the table there are some 21,000 clones, 82% of which are singletons. Treatment of the sample: randomized to nivolumab then ipilimumab (arm A) or the reverse (arm B). This TCR was recovered from a human donor with melanoma. The material was CD8+ T cells sorted from blood (inferred from file names), obtained from a patient given nivolumab and ipilimumab in sequence.

The CDR3 sequence: CASSTGGGNQPQHF. The CDR3 DNA is TGCGCCAGCAGCACCGGCGGTGGCAATCAGCCCCAGCATTTT. This chain connects TRBV5-1 to TRBJ1-5, with D unresolved. The CDR3 contains 14 residues. Trimming pared 4 bases from V and 2 bases from J, leaving 10 bases between. Looked up from germline, CDR1 is SGHRS and CDR2 is YFSETQ.